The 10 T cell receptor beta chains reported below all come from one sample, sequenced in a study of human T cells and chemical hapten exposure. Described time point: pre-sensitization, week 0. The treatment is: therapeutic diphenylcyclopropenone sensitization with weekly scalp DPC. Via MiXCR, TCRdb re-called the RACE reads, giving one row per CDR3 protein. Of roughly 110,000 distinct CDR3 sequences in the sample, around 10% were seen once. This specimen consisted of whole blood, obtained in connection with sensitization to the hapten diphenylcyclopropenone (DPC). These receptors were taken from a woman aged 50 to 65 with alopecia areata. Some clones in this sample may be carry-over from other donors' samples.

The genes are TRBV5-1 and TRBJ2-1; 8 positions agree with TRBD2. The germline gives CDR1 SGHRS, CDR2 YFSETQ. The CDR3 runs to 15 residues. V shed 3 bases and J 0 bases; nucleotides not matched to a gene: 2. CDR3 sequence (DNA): TGCGCCAGCAGCTCGGGACTAGGCTCCTACAATGAGCAGTTCTTC. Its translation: CASSSGLGSYNEQFF.

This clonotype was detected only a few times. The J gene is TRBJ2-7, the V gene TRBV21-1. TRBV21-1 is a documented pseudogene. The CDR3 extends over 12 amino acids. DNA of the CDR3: TGTGCCAGCCGAGGTGGTTGGGGCGAGCAGTACTTC. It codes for CASRGGWGEQYF.

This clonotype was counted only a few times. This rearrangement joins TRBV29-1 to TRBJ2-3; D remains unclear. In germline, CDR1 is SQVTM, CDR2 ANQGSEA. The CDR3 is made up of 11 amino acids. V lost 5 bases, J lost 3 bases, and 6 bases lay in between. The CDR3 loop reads CSVSRTDTQYF. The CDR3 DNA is TGCAGCGTTTCCCGGACAGATACGCAGTATTTT.

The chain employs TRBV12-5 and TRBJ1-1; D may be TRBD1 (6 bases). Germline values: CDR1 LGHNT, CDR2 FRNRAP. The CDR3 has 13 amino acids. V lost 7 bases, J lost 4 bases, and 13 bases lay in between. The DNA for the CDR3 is TGTGCTAGTGCTAACCCAGGGGCCACTGAAGCTTTCTTT. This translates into CASANPGATEAFF. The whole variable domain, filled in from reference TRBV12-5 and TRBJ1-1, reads DARVTQTPRHKVTEMGQEVTMRCQPILGHNTVFWYRQTMMQGLELLAYFRNRAPLDDSGMPKDRFSAEMPDATLATLKIQPSEPRDSAVYFCASANPGATEAFFGQGTRLTVV.

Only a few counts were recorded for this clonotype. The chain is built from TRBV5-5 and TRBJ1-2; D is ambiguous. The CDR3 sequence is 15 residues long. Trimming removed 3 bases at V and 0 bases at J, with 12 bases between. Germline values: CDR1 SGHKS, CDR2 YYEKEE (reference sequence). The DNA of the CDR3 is TGTGCCAGCAGCTCGGACGGAACAGCTAACTATGGCTACACCTTC. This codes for CASSSDGTANYGYTF.

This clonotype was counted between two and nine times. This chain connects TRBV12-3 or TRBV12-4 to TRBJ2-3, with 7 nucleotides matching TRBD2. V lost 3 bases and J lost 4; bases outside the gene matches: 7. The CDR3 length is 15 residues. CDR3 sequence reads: CASSLGGGEADTQYF. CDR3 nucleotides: TGTGCCAGCAGTTTGGGCGGGGGTGAAGCAGATACGCAGTATTTT.

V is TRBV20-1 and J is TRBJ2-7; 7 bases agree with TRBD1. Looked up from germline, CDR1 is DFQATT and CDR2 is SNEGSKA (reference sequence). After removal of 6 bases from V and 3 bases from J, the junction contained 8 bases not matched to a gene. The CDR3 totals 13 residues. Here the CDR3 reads CSALRQGYYEQYF. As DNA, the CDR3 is TGCAGTGCACTCCGACAGGGCTACTACGAGCAGTACTTC.

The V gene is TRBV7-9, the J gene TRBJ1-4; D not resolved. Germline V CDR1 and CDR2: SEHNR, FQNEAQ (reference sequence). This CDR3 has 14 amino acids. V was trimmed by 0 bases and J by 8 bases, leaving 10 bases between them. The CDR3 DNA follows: TGTGCCAGCAGCTTAGCGCCCGGGAGAGAAAAACTGTTTTTT. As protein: CASSLAPGREKLFF.

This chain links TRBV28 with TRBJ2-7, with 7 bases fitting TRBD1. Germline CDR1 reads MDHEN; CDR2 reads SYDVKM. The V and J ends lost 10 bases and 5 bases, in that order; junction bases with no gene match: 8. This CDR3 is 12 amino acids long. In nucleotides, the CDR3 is TGTGCCATCCATGACAGGGACCACGAGCAGTACTTC. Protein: CAIHDRDHEQYF.

The CDR3 nucleotides read TGCGCCAGCAGCTTGACTATTGCGGGACAGTCGAACACCGGGGAGCTGTTTTTT. This sequence encodes CASSLTIAGQSNTGELFF. This rearrangement joins TRBV5-1 to TRBJ2-2; tentative D call: TRBD1 (7 bases). Germline V gene data show CDR1 as SGHRS and CDR2 as YFSETQ. This CDR3 has 18 amino acids. V lost 1 base and J lost 0, with 16 bases in between.